Below, 26 T cell receptor beta chains from the same sample are listed, as sequenced in a study of human T cells and chemical hapten exposure listed by TCRdb under 2021. Receptors were amplified or captured by RACE. TCRdb shows the sequencer as NextSeq 500. TCRdb cleaned the public reads at Q25 with fastp, built clones with MiXCR and kept in-frame beta chains. Identical CDR3 proteins give one entry, which carries the most common genes and DNA. This sample comprises under 50,000 distinct CDR3 sequences, roughly 7.6% of them detected only once. Jointly, the top ten make up over 1% of the sample. This specimen's time point label, interpreted: pre-sensitization, week 0. The sample's treatment or condition label, in plain terms: therapeutic diphenylcyclopropenone sensitization with weekly scalp DPC. The sample in question was whole blood, obtained in connection with sensitization to the hapten diphenylcyclopropenone (DPC). These receptor sequences come from a woman aged 45-65 years with alopecia areata. Some clones in this sample may be carry-over from other donors' samples.

This clonotype was seen many times. This sequence joins TRBV3-1 and TRBJ2-1, with a tentative D call TRBD2 (5 bases). The CDR3 extends over 18 amino acids. CDR1 is LGHDT, CDR2 YNNKEL, per germline (reference sequence). Deletions cut 0 bases from V and 0 bases from J, with 15 bases between. CDR3 bases: TGTGCCAGCAGCCAAGAGACGGGGAAACCAAGCTCCTACAATGAGCAGTTCTTC. It is translated as CASSQETGKPSSYNEQFF.

The rearrangement uses TRBV12-3 or TRBV12-4 and TRBJ2-2; D gene unclear. The CDR3 spans 15 residues. V lost 7 bases, J lost 5 bases, and 17 bases lay in between. CDR3 in DNA: TGTGCCAGCACCGGGCACCCCCTAGGGACCGGGGAGCTGTTTTTT. The encoded protein is CASTGHPLGTGELFF.

This clonotype was seen ten or more times. The V and J genes are TRBV4-2 and TRBJ2-7; a weak D match, TRBD2 (6 bases). This CDR3 is 14 amino acids long. The germline gives CDR1 LGHNA, CDR2 YNFKEQ. V lost 4 bases to trimming and J lost 3 bases, with 13 bases between them. The CDR3 DNA follows: TGTGCCAGCAGCCTCACGGGGGAAAACTACGAGCAGTACTTC. It translates to CASSLTGENYEQYF.

This clonotype was detected ten times or more. This rearrangement joins TRBV12-5 to TRBJ2-5, with a possible D match to TRBD1 (6 bases). Per the germline V gene, CDR1 is LGHNT and CDR2 is FRNRAP. The V gene lost 7 bases and the J gene lost 1 base, with 10 bases spanning the gap. CDR3 length equals 13 residues. The DNA of the CDR3 is TGTGCTAGTGCCGGGACACCCCAAGAGACCCAGTACTTC. Amino acids: CASAGTPQETQYF.

The chain has TRBV5-6 and TRBJ2-1; D is possibly TRBD1 (5 bases). This CDR3 has 12 residues. Trimming removed 4 bases at V and 7 bases at J, with 9 bases between. Per germline, CDR1 SGHDT and CDR2 YYEEEE. This chain's CDR3 is CASSQDTNEQFF. For the CDR3, the DNA is TGTGCCAGCAGCCAGGACACGAATGAGCAGTTCTTC.

This clonotype was counted many times. CDR3 coding DNA: TGTGCCATCGGAAGCGGTGGCGGGAAGGAGACCCAGTACTTC. This codes for CAIGSGGGKETQYF. This chain joins TRBV10-3 and TRBJ2-5; TRBD2 might be the D (6 bases). The CDR3 is 14 amino acids. V dropped 8 bases and J dropped 5 bases, with 18 bases sitting between them. Germline V CDR1 and CDR2: ENHRY, SYGVKD.

This clonotype was detected many times. The chain carries TRBV12-2 and TRBJ2-2; the table's D call TRBD1 went unverified against the DNA. TRBV12-2 is designated a pseudogene. The CDR3 length is 17 residues. This CDR3 reads CASRHHGQGADTGELFF. The CDR3 DNA reads as TGTGCAAGTCGCCACCATGGACAGGGGGCCGACACCGGGGAGCTGTTTTTT.

In its sample, this clonotype was seen many times. The junction differs from germline at one of its ends, possibly a read error. J is TRBJ2-7 and V is TRBV28; 13 nucleotides line up with TRBD2. The CDR3 runs to 15 residues. Germline CDR1 MDHEN, CDR2 SYDVKM. The CDR3 bases are TGTGCCAGCAGTGAGACTAGCGGGGGGCGTTACGAGCAGCACTTC. Protein: CASSETSGGRYEQHF.

The rearrangement uses TRBV7-2 and TRBJ1-1; D is uncertain. The V end was cut by 8 bases, the J end by 2 bases, with 12 bases between. The CDR3 is 13 residues long. Germline-derived CDR1 and CDR2 are SGHTA and FQGNSA. CDR3 sequence: CASGVGANTEAFF. The CDR3 DNA sequence: TGTGCCAGCGGAGTGGGCGCCAACACTGAAGCTTTCTTT.

The chain is built from TRBV18 and TRBJ2-1; unclear D gene. The CDR3 sequence is 17 residues long. V was cut by 5 bases and J by 2 bases, with 19 bases left in between. Germline V gives CDR1 KGHSH, CDR2 LQKENI. The chain's CDR3 is CASSESWPQSPYNEQFF. The CDR3 DNA sequence: TGTGCCAGCTCAGAATCTTGGCCCCAAAGCCCCTACAATGAGCAGTTCTTC.

The table lists this clonotype with many counts. The gene calls are TRBV6-4 and TRBJ1-2, with TRBD1 identical over 7 bases. The germline CDR1 and CDR2 sequences are MRHNA and SNTAGT. This CDR3 is built from 14 residues. J gave up 4 bases and V 2 bases, and 4 bases lay outside the gene matches. The CDR3: CASSDGGQSYGYTF. The DNA for the CDR3 is TGTGCCAGCAGTGACGGGGGACAGAGCTATGGCTACACCTTC.

This clonotype has ten or more counts. The chain has TRBV24-1 and TRBJ2-3, with D hard to call. CDR3 length equals 10 residues. The ends were cut back, 9 bases at V and 8 bases at J, with 8 bases in the middle. Germline V gene data show CDR1 as KGHDR and CDR2 as SFDVKD. DNA of the CDR3: TGTGCCACCGGGTGGGCTACGCAGTATTTT. Amino acid sequence: CATGWATQYF.

This clonotype was recorded a few times. J is TRBJ2-5 and V is TRBV29-1; TRBD1 agrees at 8 bases. The CDR3 is 13 residues long. Germline lookup yields CDR1 SQVTM and CDR2 ANQGSEA. The junction had 6 bases not matched to a gene; V was cut back by 7 bases and J by 2 bases. The CDR3 sequence is CSAFGQGQETQYF. For the CDR3, the DNA is TGCAGCGCGTTCGGACAGGGTCAAGAGACCCAGTACTTC.

The chain combines TRBV6-6 with TRBJ2-2; D call uncertain. Germline V lookup: CDR1 MNHNY, CDR2 SVGAGI (reference sequence). The CDR3 is 15 residues long. Trimming shortened V by 5 bases and J by 2 bases, and 12 bases separated the two germline ends. As DNA, the CDR3 is TGTGCCAGCAGTGAATCCGGGTTAAACACCGGGGAGCTGTTTTTT. This codes for CASSESGLNTGELFF.

The table lists this clonotype with many counts. The chain couples TRBV11-2 to TRBJ2-2; the D gene is possibly TRBD1 (5 bases). Per the germline V gene, CDR1 is SGHAT and CDR2 is FQNNGV. Trimming removed 2 bases from V and 2 bases from J, with 9 bases in between. This CDR3 is built from 15 residues. The CDR3 DNA sequence: TGTGCCAGCAGCTTAAGGGGCCACAACACCGGGGAGCTGTTTTTT. Amino acid sequence: CASSLRGHNTGELFF.

The genes are TRBV29-1 and TRBJ2-5, with 7 bases matching TRBD1. The CDR3 totals 12 residues. The germline V gene has CDR1 SQVTM and CDR2 ANQGSEA. V lost 4 bases to trimming and J lost 4 bases; unmatched junction nucleotides: 3. The CDR3 loop is CSVVQGLETQYF. The CDR3, as DNA: TGCAGCGTTGTACAGGGGTTAGAGACCCAGTACTTC.

In this sample, this clonotype turned up many times. V gene TRBV28 combines with J gene TRBJ2-3; 16 nucleotides align to TRBD2. CDR1 is MDHEN and CDR2 is SYDVKM in the germline V gene. The CDR3 totals 15 residues. V shed 6 bases and J 10 bases; nucleotides not matched to a gene: 7. CDR3 DNA sequence: TGTGCCAGCAGAACCGGGACTAGCGGGAGGGCTCCGCAGTATTTT. Amino acids: CASRTGTSGRAPQYF.

This clonotype appeared many times. The chain combines TRBV10-3 with TRBJ2-1; D gene ambiguous. The CDR3 extends over 16 amino acids. Germline V lookup: CDR1 ENHRY, CDR2 SYGVKD. Deletions cut 2 bases from V and 0 bases from J, with 11 bases between. The CDR3 sequence: CAISEKVISSYNEQFF. For the CDR3, the DNA is TGTGCCATCAGTGAGAAGGTAATTAGCTCCTACAATGAGCAGTTCTTC.

Only a few counts were recorded for this clonotype. The genes are TRBV7-2 and TRBJ2-2, with 7 bases that match TRBD1. The germline V gene encodes CDR1 SGHTA and CDR2 FQGNSA. The CDR3 has 16 residues. The trim removed 0 bases at V and 0 bases at J, leaving 1 base unmatched. CDR3 protein: CASSLAGGSNTGELFF. The CDR3 nucleotides read TGTGCCAGCAGCTTAGCAGGGGGCTCGAACACCGGGGAGCTGTTTTTT.

There are many counts of this clonotype. This sequence joins TRBV28 and TRBJ2-1; the D is unclear. CDR3 size: 16 residues. With 4 bases removed from V and 0 bases from J, the gap between germline ends came to 13 bases. Germline V CDR1 and CDR2: MDHEN, SYDVKM. CDR3 loop: CASSSLSKSSYNEQFF. The CDR3 DNA reads as TGTGCCAGCAGTTCCCTTAGCAAGAGCTCCTACAATGAGCAGTTCTTC.

This clonotype has ten or more counts. The rearrangement joins TRBV28 to TRBJ2-7; no clear D. CDR1 is MDHEN, CDR2 SYDVKM, per germline. The length of the CDR3 is 12 residues. With 4 bases removed from V and 3 bases from J, the gap between germline ends came to 7 bases. CDR3 loop: CASSSTDYEQYF. In DNA, the CDR3 is TGTGCCAGCAGTTCGACCGACTACGAGCAGTACTTC.

This clonotype was detected many times. This chain uses TRBV4-1 with TRBJ2-4, with 8 bases matching TRBD1. Germline V lookup: CDR1 MGHRA, CDR2 YSYEKL. The junction had 7 bases not matched to a gene; V was cut back by 0 bases and J by 3 bases. This CDR3 has 17 amino acids. This CDR3 reads CASSQDRAGGGKNIQYF. For the CDR3, the DNA is TGCGCCAGCAGCCAAGATAGGGCAGGGGGCGGCAAAAACATTCAGTACTTC.

Many counts were recorded for this clonotype. This rearrangement joins TRBV20-1 to TRBJ1-2, with 8 bases matching TRBD1. The CDR3 has 13 residues. Losses at the gene ends were 6 bases for V and 10 bases for J; bases not matched to a gene: 13. Germline assignment: CDR1 DFQATT and CDR2 SNEGSKA (reference sequence). CDR3 residues: CSAQGASIHIYTF. CDR3 nucleotides: TGCAGTGCCCAGGGGGCCTCCATCCACATCTACACCTTC.

This clonotype was counted many times. The chain couples TRBV5-4 to TRBJ2-5, with TRBD1 matching 8 bases. V dropped 4 bases and J dropped 0; count of bases not matched to a gene: 2. Germline lookup yields CDR1 SGHNT and CDR2 YYREEE (reference sequence). The CDR3 has 14 amino acids. The CDR3 loop reads CASSQGQDQETQYF. CDR3 DNA: TGTGCCAGCAGCCAGGGACAGGACCAAGAGACCCAGTACTTC.

This clonotype was detected only a few times. The chain carries TRBV19 and TRBJ2-3, with D unclear. This CDR3 is 15 amino acids long. Germline loops: CDR1 LNHDA, CDR2 SQIVND (reference sequence). Between the trimmed V and J ends, which lost 2 bases and 0 bases, there was a span of 9 bases. CDR3 in amino acids: CASSILGVSTDTQYF. Written as DNA, the CDR3 is TGTGCCAGTAGTATACTTGGCGTGAGCACAGATACGCAGTATTTT.

This clonotype has ten or more counts. V and J are TRBV12-3 or TRBV12-4 and TRBJ2-4; D unclear. The CDR3 is 13 amino acids. V lost 8 bases and J 1 base, leaving 9 bases between the germline ends. The CDR3 protein is CASRPGAKNIQYF. The CDR3 nucleotides read TGTGCCAGCCGCCCGGGTGCCAAAAACATTCAGTACTTC.